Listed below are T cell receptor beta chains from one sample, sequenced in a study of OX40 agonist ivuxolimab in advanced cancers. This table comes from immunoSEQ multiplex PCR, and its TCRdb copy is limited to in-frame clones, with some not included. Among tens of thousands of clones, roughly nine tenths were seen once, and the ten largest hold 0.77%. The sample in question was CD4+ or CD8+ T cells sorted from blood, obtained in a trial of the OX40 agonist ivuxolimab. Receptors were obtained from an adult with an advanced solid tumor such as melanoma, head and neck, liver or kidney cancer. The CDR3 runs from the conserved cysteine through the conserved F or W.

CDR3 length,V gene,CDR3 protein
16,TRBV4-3,CASSPMDSRLTDTQYF
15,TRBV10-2,CASRPSGSGTGELFF
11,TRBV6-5,CASSRRDNMYF
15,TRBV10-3,CATRTGGEVMAEAFF
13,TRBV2,CAGDRGGGQPQHF
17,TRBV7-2,CASSFISVGANTGELFF
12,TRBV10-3,CAISEEHAEQYF
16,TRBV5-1,CASSVEGGMTNEKLFF
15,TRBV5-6,CASSPGTRTIETQYF
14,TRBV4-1,CASRQGVWDNEQFF
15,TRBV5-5,CASSLERTSSYEQYF
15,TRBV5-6,CASSFYGRSYQPQHF
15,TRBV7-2,CASSLVTGSNQPQHF
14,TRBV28,CASCTVGGLYGYTF
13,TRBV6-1,CASNGVEDTEAFF
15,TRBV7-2,CASSLRLAEYNEQFF
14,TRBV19,CASSLEGGSYEQYF
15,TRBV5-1,CASSMTVAGANVLTF
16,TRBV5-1,CASSLAGLSIYNEQFF
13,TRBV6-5,CASKAGGKYEQYF
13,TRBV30,CAWTAAYNSPLHF
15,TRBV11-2,CASSLDQLGTDTQYF
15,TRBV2,CASRTGEVPNSPLHF
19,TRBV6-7,CASSYIVVGRGWNTGELFF
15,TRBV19,CASSPYRLTTDTQYF
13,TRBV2,CASSEMGNSPLHF
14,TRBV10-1,CASSESSAPDTQYF
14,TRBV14,CASSQLTRINEQFF
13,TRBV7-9,CASSLVTGETQYF
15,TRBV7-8,CASSFLRQGNTEAFF
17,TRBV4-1,CASSQSGLAGVADTQYF
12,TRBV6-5,CASSYSGYEQFF
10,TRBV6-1,CATTNYGYTF
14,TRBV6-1,CASSERAGNTEAFF
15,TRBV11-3,CASSFGAGGMNEQFF
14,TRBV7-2,CASSLQGLGSPLHF
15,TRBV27,CASSLGVDRVYEQYF
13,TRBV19,CASSTTNLGEQYF
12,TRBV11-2,CASSQIRSEQFF
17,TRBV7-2,CASSFSSQGRSYNEQFF
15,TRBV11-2,CASSLTGGGTDTQYF
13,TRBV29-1,CSVVPGGTGELFF